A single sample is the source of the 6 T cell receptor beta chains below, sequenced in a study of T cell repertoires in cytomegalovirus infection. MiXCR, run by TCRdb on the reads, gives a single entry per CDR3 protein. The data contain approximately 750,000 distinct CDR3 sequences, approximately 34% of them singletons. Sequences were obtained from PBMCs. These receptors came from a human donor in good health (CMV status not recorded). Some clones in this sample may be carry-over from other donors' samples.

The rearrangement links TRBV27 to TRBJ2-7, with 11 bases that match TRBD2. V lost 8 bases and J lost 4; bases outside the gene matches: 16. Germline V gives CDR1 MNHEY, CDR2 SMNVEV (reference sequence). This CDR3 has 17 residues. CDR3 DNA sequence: TGTGCCAGCCACCCCGAAACGTCTAGCGGGAGGATGTACGAGCAGTACTTC. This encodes CASHPETSSGRMYEQYF.

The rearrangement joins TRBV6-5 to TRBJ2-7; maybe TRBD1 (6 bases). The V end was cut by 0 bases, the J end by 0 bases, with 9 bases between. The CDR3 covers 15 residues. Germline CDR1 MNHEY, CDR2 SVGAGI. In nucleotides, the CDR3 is TGTGCCAGCAGTTACTCGGCAGGGGACTCCTACGAGCAGTACTTC. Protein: CASSYSAGDSYEQYF.

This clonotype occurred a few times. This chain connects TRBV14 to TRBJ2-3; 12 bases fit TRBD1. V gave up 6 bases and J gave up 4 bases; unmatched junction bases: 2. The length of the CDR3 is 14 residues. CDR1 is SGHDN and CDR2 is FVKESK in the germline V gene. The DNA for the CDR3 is TGTGCCAGCAGGGGGGACAGGGGGCCAGATACGCAGTATTTT. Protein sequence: CASRGDRGPDTQYF.

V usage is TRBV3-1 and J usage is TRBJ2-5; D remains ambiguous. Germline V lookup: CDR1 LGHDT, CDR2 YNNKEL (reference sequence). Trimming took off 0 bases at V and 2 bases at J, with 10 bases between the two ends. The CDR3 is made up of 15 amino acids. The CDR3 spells CASSQDLSRQETQYF. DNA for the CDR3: TGTGCCAGCAGCCAAGATCTTAGCCGGCAAGAGACCCAGTACTTC.

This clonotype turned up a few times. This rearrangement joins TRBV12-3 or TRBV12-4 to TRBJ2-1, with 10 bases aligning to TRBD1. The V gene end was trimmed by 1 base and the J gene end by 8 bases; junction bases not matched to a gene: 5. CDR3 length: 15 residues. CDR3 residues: CASSLGDRGMDEQFF. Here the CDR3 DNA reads TGTGCCAGCAGTTTAGGGGACAGGGGAATGGATGAGCAGTTCTTC.

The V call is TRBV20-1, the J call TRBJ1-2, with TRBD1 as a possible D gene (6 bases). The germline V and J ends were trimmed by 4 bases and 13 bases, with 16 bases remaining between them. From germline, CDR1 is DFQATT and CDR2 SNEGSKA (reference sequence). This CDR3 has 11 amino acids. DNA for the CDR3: TGCAGTGCTAAAAGTAGGACAGCATCCACCTTC. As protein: CSAKSRTASTF.